These 23 T cell receptor beta chains share one sample of origin, sequenced in a study of glioma-infiltrating T cells. TCR alpha and beta CDR3 regions were amplified from RNA using iRepertoire nested multiplex PCR. One entry per CDR3 protein, called by TCRdb with MiXCR from the multiplex PCR reads. In the table there are roughly 100,000 distinct CDR3 sequences, about 28% of which are singletons. The sequencing input was glioma tissue, nonneoplastic brain tissue, or PBMCs (not recorded which). All receptors come from a human donor with low-grade glioma or glioblastoma, undergoing nonglioma brain surgery, or in good health (not recorded which).

V is TRBV19 and J is TRBJ1-1, with D unclear. In germline, CDR1 is LNHDA, CDR2 SQIVND (reference sequence). Trimming pared 7 bases from V and 3 bases from J, leaving 12 bases between. This CDR3 contains 13 residues. This chain's CDR3 is CASTDGVDTEAFF. The CDR3 coding sequence is TGTGCCAGTACCGATGGGGTGGACACTGAAGCTTTCTTT.

This clonotype was counted many times. The V call is TRBV11-2, the J call TRBJ1-1; D uncertain. V was clipped by 3 bases and J by 0 bases, with 8 bases between them. Germline values: CDR1 SGHAT, CDR2 FQNNGV. The CDR3 consists of 14 residues. In nucleotides, the CDR3 is TGTGCCAGCAGCTTGGGCCGTTTGAACACTGAAGCTTTCTTT. Translation: CASSLGRLNTEAFF.

A remark on this clonotype: A much larger clone is a single base away; this may be a read error. The chain has TRBV20-1 and TRBJ2-7; D gene uncertain. The CDR3 loop spans 14 amino acids. CDR1 and CDR2 from the germline V gene are DFQATT and SNEGSKA (reference sequence). The CDR3 nucleotides are TGCAGTGCTAGAGATCAAGAACTCTCCTACGATCAGTACTTC. This encodes CSARDQELSYDQYF.

The rearrangement uses TRBV30 and TRBJ2-1; D not resolved. Germline V gives CDR1 GTSNPN, CDR2 SVGIG (reference sequence). The CDR3 consists of 12 residues. The ends were cut back, 0 bases at V and 9 bases at J, with 9 bases in the middle. The DNA of the CDR3 is TGTGCCTGGAGTGTCTTGGTTGGTGAGCAGTTCTTC. Residues: CAWSVLVGEQFF.

The chain is built from TRBV25-1 and TRBJ1-4; TRBD1 aligns across 11 bases. CDR1 MGHDK and CDR2 SYGVNS come from the germline V gene. The CDR3 covers 18 residues. V shed 6 bases, J shed 3 bases, and the junction held 12 bases outside the gene matches. The CDR3 spells CASSTGQGAPRSNEKLFF. In DNA, the CDR3 is TGTGCCAGCAGCACTGGACAGGGGGCGCCTCGGTCTAATGAAAAACTGTTTTTT.

This clonotype was observed a handful of times. This sequence joins TRBV7-2 and TRBJ2-7; weak D call: TRBD1 (5 bases). The V end lost 5 bases, the J end lost 1 base, and 9 bases lay between the germline ends. From germline, CDR1 is SGHTA and CDR2 FQGNSA. The CDR3 has 13 amino acids. CDR3 in amino acids: CASSPRVSYEQYF. The CDR3 DNA is TGTGCCAGCAGCCCCAGGGTATCCTACGAGCAGTACTTC.

This clonotype was picked up many times. The genes are TRBV7-9 and TRBJ2-1, with 9 bases matching TRBD1. Trimming at V came to 2 bases and at J to 6 bases, leaving 2 bases not matched to a gene. The CDR3 is made up of 14 amino acids. The V gene's germline CDR1 is SEHNR and CDR2 FQNEAQ (reference sequence). The CDR3 bases are TGTGCCAGCAGCTTATCGACAGGGGGCAATGAGCAGTTCTTC. Residues: CASSLSTGGNEQFF. The full variable domain, with the rest looked up from reference TRBV7-9 and TRBJ2-1, is DTGVSQNPRHKITKRGQNVTFRCDPISEHNRLYWYRQTLGQGPEFLTYFQNEAQLEKSRLLSDRFSAERPKGSFSTLEIQRTEQGDSAMYLCASSLSTGGNEQFFGPGTRLTVL.

The table lists this clonotype with many counts. The J gene is TRBJ2-1, the V gene TRBV3-1; D is uncertain. Between the trimmed V and J ends, which lost 3 bases and 14 bases, there was a span of 11 bases. The germline gives CDR1 LGHDT, CDR2 YNNKEL (reference sequence). The CDR3 length is 11 residues. The CDR3 DNA reads as TGTGCCAGCAGCCAGACTCAGAGCAAGTTCTTC. Amino acid sequence: CASSQTQSKFF.

In this sample, this clonotype turned up many times. The chain employs TRBV6-2 or TRBV6-3 and TRBJ1-2; D is ambiguous. V was clipped by 2 bases and J by 2 bases, with 9 bases between them. The CDR3 sequence is 14 residues long. The V gene's germline CDR1 is MNHEY and CDR2 SVGEGT. The CDR3 region is CASSYAGANYGYTF. CDR3 coding DNA: TGTGCCAGCAGTTACGCAGGAGCCAACTATGGCTACACCTTC.

This clonotype was counted ten times or more. This chain connects TRBV6-1 to TRBJ1-5; TRBD1 matches at 8 bases. Trimming cost V 8 bases and J 5 bases; bases outside gene matches: 5. There are 13 residues in the CDR3. Germline assignment: CDR1 MNHNS and CDR2 SASEGT. CDR3 sequence: CASGTGGHQPQHF. DNA of the CDR3: TGTGCCAGCGGTACAGGGGGGCATCAGCCCCAGCATTTT.

About this clonotype: Mismatch with germline at one junction end may stem from a read error. This chain connects TRBV20-1 to TRBJ1-6; possibly TRBD1 for D (6 bases). CDR3 length equals 15 residues. Germline values: CDR1 DFQATT, CDR2 SNEGSKA (reference sequence). The CDR3 DNA follows: TGCAGTGCTAGGGTTGGGACAAGGGGCGATTCACCCCACCACTTT. Residues: CSARVGTRGDSPHHF.

The DNA for the CDR3 is TGTGCCAGCAGTCCAGGGACAGGGGTTGCCTACGAGCAGTACTTC. Residues: CASSPGTGVAYEQYF. The chain uses TRBV27 and TRBJ2-7; the match to TRBD1 covers 10 bases. V was clipped by 5 bases and J by 2 bases; unmatched bases: 6. This CDR3 spans 15 amino acids. The germline CDR1 and CDR2 sequences are MNHEY and SMNVEV (reference sequence).

This clonotype was seen ten or more times. The rearrangement joins TRBV3-1 to TRBJ2-7, with 9 bases that match TRBD2. V gave up 4 bases and J gave up 4 bases; unmatched junction bases: 2. This CDR3 spans 13 amino acids. Germline V gene sequence: CDR1 LGHDT, CDR2 YNNKEL (reference sequence). The CDR3 reads CASSPSGGYEQYF. The DNA of the CDR3 is TGTGCCAGCAGCCCCAGCGGGGGGTACGAGCAGTACTTC.

About this clonotype itself: The conserved phenylalanine or tryptophan is not found at the CDR3 terminus, so this likely reflects a read error. The chain uses TRBV7-2 and TRBJ1-4; no firm D call. The CDR3 sequence is 15 residues long. The V end was cut by 6 bases, the J end by 2 bases, with 13 bases between. Germline V gene data show CDR1 as SGHTA and CDR2 as FQGNSA. The CDR3, as DNA: TGTGCCAGCAGTTTGACCGAAGAGACTAATGAAAAACTGTTTTAT. It encodes CASSLTEETNEKLFY.

This clonotype was seen a few times. This chain links TRBV20-1 with TRBJ1-5; D unclear. V dropped 6 bases and J dropped 9 bases, with 15 bases sitting between them. CDR3 length: 12 amino acids. The germline V gene has CDR1 DFQATT and CDR2 SNEGSKA (reference sequence). Here the CDR3 reads CSAPDGDRPQHF. CDR3 coding DNA: TGCAGTGCCCCGGACGGGGATCGGCCCCAGCATTTT.

The V and J genes are TRBV19 and TRBJ2-5, with no clear D. V was cut by 5 bases and J by 14 bases, with 18 bases left in between. Germline loops: CDR1 LNHDA, CDR2 SQIVND (reference sequence). The CDR3 is made up of 12 amino acids. The DNA for the CDR3 is TGTGCCAGTAGTGAGTTTTCGCAGCGCCTCTACTTC. Amino acid sequence: CASSEFSQRLYF.

The sample holds many counts of this clonotype. J is TRBJ1-1 and V is TRBV7-2, with D hard to call. In germline, CDR1 is SGHTA, CDR2 FQGNSA. The CDR3 runs to 13 residues. V was pared by 5 bases and J by 7 bases, with 14 bases between. The CDR3 reads CASSEYTGNEAFF. DNA for the CDR3: TGTGCCAGCAGCGAGTATACCGGGAATGAAGCTTTCTTT.

Of note for this clonotype: This may come from a read error, since a much larger clone is one base off. V usage is TRBV20-1 and J usage is TRBJ1-5, with 11 bases lining up with TRBD1. Looked up from germline, CDR1 is DFQATT and CDR2 is SNEGSKA (reference sequence). This CDR3 is 13 amino acids long. Losses at the gene ends were 6 bases for V and 8 bases for J; bases not matched to a gene: 6. The CDR3, as DNA: TGCAGTGCCCTGGGACAGGGGGATAAGCCCCAGCATTTT. Translating gives CSALGQGDKPQHF.

The CDR3 DNA is TGTGCCTGGCAATTTCCGAGGAACACTGAAGCTTTCTTT. This codes for CAWQFPRNTEAFF. This chain uses TRBV30 with TRBJ1-1; D is undetermined. Trimming cost V 5 bases and J 1 base, with 11 bases left between them. Germline V gene sequence: CDR1 GTSNPN, CDR2 SVGIG (reference sequence). CDR3 length: 13 amino acids.

V gene TRBV28 combines with J gene TRBJ2-3; either TRBD1 or TRBD2 may fit D (5 bases each). Germline CDR1 MDHEN, CDR2 SYDVKM. The length of the CDR3 is 14 residues. Trimming cost V 3 bases and J 6 bases, with 13 bases left between them. CDR3 bases: TGTGCCAGCAGTTTTTCGGGGACGCGGGATACGCAGTATTTT. Translation: CASSFSGTRDTQYF.

J is TRBJ1-6 and V is TRBV30; D unclear. The CDR3 extends over 12 amino acids. The germline V gene has CDR1 GTSNPN and CDR2 SVGIG (reference sequence). V lost 2 bases and J lost 10, with 9 bases in between. The CDR3 DNA reads as TGTGCCTGGAGTCTGGCACGGTCACCCCTCCACTTT. Protein sequence: CAWSLARSPLHF.

The V and J genes are TRBV19 and TRBJ2-3; a possible D gene is TRBD1 (6 bases). This CDR3 contains 16 residues. Germline CDR1 LNHDA, CDR2 SQIVND (reference sequence). Trimming stripped 4 bases from V and 0 bases from J, with 14 bases between. The CDR3 region is CASSTLGHLSTDTQYF. In DNA, the CDR3 is TGTGCCAGTAGTACGCTGGGACACCTTAGCACAGATACGCAGTATTTT.

As to this clonotype: A much larger clone differs from this one at a single base, so this may be a read error. The rearrangement uses TRBV7-6 and TRBJ1-3, with a possible D match to TRBD1 (6 bases). Germline V CDR1 and CDR2: SGHVS, FNYEAQ. The CDR3 loop spans 14 amino acids. This chain's CDR3 is CASSSGAPGNTIYF. The CDR3 coding sequence is TGTGCTAGCAGCTCAGGGGCTCCTGGAAACACCATATATTTT.